This entry describes one TCR beta chain. Its antigen remains unknown. The V gene's germline CDR1 is SGHDN and CDR2 FVKESK. Trimming took off 1 base at V and 0 bases at J, with 7 bases between the two ends. This CDR3 has 15 residues. A multiplex PCR was run with 60 Vbeta primers and 13 Jbeta primers. Repertoires were generated with immunoSEQ multiplex PCR, while TCRdb's copy carries only in-frame clones and drops some. The sample holds 30,000 to 50,000 clones, 68% seen once. This entry belongs to a study of cytomegalovirus exposure and HLA in healthy donors. Study results and caveats: As immune exposure information, only CMV serostatus was available. Among the most significant clusters, several appeared linked to common viral pathogens in a later analysis.

The sequence was collected from a man aged 35-49 years in good health and CMV-seronegative. Sequenced sample: PBMCs. This sequence joins TRBV14 and TRBJ1-3; D call uncertain. In DNA form, the CDR3 reads TGTGCCAGCAGCCAAGTAGCCCGCTCTGGAAACACCATATATTTT. This gives the protein CASSQVARSGNTIYF.